The present entry profiles one T cell receptor beta chain with its context. Its specificity is unknown. This specimen belongs to a study of cytomegalovirus exposure and HLA in healthy donors. Germline V CDR1 and CDR2: SGHRS, YFSETQ. This CDR3 is 15 amino acids long. V lost 3 bases, J lost 4 bases, and 17 bases lay in between. Both 60 Vbeta primers and 13 Jbeta primers went into the PCR. Profiled with immunoSEQ multiplex PCR; TCRdb holds only in-frame clones, not every one. This sample has around 94,000 clones, with less than 85% found just once. The study's findings and limits: Sequencing likely generated an artifact that appeared as a cluster of highly shared sequence variants. Several top significant clusters appeared, in a later analysis, to be linked to common viral pathogens. TCR beta sequences numbering 15,000 to 20,000 were associated with HLA alleles at 0.05 false discovery rate in a later analysis.

This receptor was obtained from a woman aged 60 to 75 in good health and CMV-seropositive. The chain recombines TRBV5-1 with TRBJ2-7; tentatively, D is TRBD2 (5 bases). Sequenced input: PBMCs. This CDR3 reads CASSSSIGYSYEQYF. CDR3 coding DNA: TGCGCCAGCAGCTCTAGCATAGGGTACTCATACGAGCAGTACTTC. Drawing the rest from reference TRBV5-1 and TRBJ2-7, the complete variable domain is KAGVTQTPRYLIKTRGQQVTLSCSPISGHRSVSWYQQTPGQGLQFLFEYFSETQRNKGNFPGRFSGRQFSNSRSEMNVSTLELGDSALYLCASSSSIGYSYEQYFGPGTRLTVT.